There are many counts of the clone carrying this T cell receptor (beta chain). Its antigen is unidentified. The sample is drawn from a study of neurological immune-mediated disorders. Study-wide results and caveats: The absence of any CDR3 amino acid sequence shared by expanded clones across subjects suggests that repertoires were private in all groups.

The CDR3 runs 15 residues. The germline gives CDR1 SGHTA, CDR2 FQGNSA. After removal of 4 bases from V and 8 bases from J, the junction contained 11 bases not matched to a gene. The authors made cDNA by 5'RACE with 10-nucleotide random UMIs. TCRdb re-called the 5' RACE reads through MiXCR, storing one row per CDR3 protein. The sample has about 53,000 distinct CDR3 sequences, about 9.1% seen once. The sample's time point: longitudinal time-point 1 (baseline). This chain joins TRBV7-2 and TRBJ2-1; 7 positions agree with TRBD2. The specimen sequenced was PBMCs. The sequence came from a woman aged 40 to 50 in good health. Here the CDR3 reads CASSSPPGTTYEQFF. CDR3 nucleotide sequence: TGTGCCAGCAGCTCCCCCCCCGGGACTACCTATGAGCAGTTCTTC. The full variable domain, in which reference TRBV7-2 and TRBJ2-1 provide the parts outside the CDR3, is GAGVSQSPSNKVTEKGKDVELRCDPISGHTALYWYRQSLGQGLEFLIYFQGNSAPDKSGLPSDRFSAERTGGSVSTLTIQRTQQEDSAVYLCASSSPPGTTYEQFFGPGTRLTVL.